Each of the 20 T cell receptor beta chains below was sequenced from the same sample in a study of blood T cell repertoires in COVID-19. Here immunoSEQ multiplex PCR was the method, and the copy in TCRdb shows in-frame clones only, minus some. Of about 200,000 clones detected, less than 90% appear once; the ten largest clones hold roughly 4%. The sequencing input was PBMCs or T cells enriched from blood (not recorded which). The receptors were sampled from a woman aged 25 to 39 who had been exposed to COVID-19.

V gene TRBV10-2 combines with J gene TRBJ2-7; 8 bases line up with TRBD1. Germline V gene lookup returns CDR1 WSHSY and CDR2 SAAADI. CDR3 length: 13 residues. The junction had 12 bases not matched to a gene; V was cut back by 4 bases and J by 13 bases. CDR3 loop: CASSVAGDGQGYF. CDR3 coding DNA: TGCGCCAGCAGTGTTGCAGGGGATGGACAGGGTTACTTC.

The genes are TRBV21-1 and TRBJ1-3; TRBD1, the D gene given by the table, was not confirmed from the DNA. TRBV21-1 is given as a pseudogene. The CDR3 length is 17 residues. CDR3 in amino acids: CASSKAAKDRLGPTIYF. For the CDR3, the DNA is TGTGCCAGCAGCAAAGCGGCGAAGGACAGACTCGGGCCAACCATATATTTT.

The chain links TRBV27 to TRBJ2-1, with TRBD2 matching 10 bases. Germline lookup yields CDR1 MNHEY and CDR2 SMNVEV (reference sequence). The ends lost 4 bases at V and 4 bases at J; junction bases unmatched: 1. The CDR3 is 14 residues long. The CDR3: CASSSSGGYNEQFF. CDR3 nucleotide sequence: TGTGCCAGCAGTTCTAGCGGGGGTTACAATGAGCAGTTCTTC.

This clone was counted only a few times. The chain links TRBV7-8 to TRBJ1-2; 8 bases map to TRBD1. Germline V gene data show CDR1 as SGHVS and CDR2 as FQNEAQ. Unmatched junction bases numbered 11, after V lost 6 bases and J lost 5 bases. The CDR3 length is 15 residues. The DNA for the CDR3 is TGTGCCAGCAGTCAAGAAGGTACAGGGGGATATGGCTACACCTTC. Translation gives CASSQEGTGGYGYTF. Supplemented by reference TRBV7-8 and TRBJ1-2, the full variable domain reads GAGVSQSPRYKVAKRGQDVALRCDPISGHVSLFWYQQALGQGPEFLTYFQNEAQLDKSGLPSDRFFAERPEGSVSTLKIQRTQQEDSAVYLCASSQEGTGGYGYTFGSGTRLTVV.

The CDR3 region is CASRLAGGSDTQYF. CDR3 sequence (DNA): TGTGCCAGTCGACTAGCGGGGGGGTCCGATACGCAGTATTTT. The gene calls are TRBV19 and TRBJ2-3; 14 nucleotides agree with TRBD2. Germline V gene sequence: CDR1 LNHDA, CDR2 SQIVND (reference sequence). The CDR3 is made up of 14 amino acids. The V and J ends lost 8 bases and 6 bases, in that order; junction bases with no gene match: 4.

The CDR3 nucleotides are TGTGCCTGGGCCGGGACAGGGGGTTCACCCCTCCACTTT. Protein sequence: CAWAGTGGSPLHF. The chain has TRBV30 and TRBJ1-6; 11 bases map to TRBD1. This CDR3 comprises 13 residues. CDR1 and CDR2 from the germline V gene are GTSNPN and SVGIG (reference sequence). Trimming took 5 bases from V and 9 from J; bases not matched to a gene: 3.

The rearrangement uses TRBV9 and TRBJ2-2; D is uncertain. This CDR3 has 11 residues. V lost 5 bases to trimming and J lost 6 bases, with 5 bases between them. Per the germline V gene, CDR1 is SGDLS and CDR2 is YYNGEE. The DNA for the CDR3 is TGTGCCAGCAGTTTCTCCGGGGAGCTGTTTTTT. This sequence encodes CASSFSGELFF.

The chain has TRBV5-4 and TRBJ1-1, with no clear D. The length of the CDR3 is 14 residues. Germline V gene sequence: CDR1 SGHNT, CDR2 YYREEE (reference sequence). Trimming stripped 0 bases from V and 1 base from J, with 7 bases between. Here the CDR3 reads CASSLDGKNTEAFF. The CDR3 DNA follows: TGTGCCAGCAGCTTGGACGGGAAGAACACTGAAGCTTTCTTT. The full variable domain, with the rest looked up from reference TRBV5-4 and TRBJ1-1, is ETGVTQSPTHLIKTRGQQVTLRCSSQSGHNTVSWYQQALGQGPQFIFQYYREEENGRGNFPPRFSGLQFPNYSSELNVNALELDDSALYLCASSLDGKNTEAFFGQGTRLTVV.

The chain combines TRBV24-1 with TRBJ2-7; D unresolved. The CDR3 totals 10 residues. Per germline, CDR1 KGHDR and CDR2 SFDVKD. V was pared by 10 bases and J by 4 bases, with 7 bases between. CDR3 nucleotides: TGTGCCACGCTAAAGTACGAGCAGTACTTC. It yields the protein CATLKYEQYF.

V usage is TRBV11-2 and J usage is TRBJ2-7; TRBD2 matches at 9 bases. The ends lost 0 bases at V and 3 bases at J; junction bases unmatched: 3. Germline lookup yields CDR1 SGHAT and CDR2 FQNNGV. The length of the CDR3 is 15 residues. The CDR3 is CASSLDGTSFYEQYF. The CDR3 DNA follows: TGTGCCAGCAGCTTAGATGGGACTAGCTTCTACGAGCAGTACTTC.

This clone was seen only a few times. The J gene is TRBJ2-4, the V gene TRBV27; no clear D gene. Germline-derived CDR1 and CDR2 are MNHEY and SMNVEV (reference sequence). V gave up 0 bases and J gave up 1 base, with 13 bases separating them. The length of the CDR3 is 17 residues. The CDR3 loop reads CASSLSQVTIAKNIQYF. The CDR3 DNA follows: TGTGCCAGCAGTTTATCGCAGGTGACCATCGCCAAAAACATTCAGTACTTC.

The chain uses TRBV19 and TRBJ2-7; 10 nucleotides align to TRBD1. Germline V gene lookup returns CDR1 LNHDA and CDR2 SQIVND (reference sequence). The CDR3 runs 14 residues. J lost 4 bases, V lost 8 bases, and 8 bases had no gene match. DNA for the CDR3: TGTGCCAGTTTCACCGGGACAGGGGTTTACGAGCAGTACTTC. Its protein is CASFTGTGVYEQYF.

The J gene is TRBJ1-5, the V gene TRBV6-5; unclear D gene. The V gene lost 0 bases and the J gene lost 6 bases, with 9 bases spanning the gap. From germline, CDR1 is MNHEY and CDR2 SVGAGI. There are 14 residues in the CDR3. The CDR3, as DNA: TGTGCCAGCAGTTACTCGTGGTGGAGTCAGCCCCAGCATTTT. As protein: CASSYSWWSQPQHF.

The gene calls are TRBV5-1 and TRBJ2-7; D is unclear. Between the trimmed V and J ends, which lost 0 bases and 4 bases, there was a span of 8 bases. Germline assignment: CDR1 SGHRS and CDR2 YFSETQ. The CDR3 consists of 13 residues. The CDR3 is CASSLESGYEQYF. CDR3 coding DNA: TGCGCCAGCAGCTTGGAATCAGGTTACGAGCAGTACTTC.

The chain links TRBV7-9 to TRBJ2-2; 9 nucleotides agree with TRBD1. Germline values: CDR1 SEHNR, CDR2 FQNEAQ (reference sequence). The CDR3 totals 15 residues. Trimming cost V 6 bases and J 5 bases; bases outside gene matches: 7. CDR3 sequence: CASRTQGASTGELFF. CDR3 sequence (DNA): TGTGCCAGCAGGACACAGGGGGCGAGTACCGGGGAGCTGTTTTTT.

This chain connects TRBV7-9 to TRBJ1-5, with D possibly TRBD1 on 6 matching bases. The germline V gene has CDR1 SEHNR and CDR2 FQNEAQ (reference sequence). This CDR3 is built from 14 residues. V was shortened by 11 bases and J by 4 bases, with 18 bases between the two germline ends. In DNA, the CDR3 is TGTGCCTCTCACCGACAGGCACCTAATCAGCCCCAGCATTTT. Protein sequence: CASHRQAPNQPQHF.

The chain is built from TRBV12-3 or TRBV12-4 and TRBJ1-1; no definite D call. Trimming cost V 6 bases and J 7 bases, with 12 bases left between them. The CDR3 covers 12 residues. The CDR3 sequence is CASSSVTSEAFF. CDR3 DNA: TGTGCCAGCAGCTCGGTGACTAGTGAAGCTTTCTTT.

The DNA for the CDR3 is TGCGCCAGCAGCTTGACGGGGGAGAGCACAGATACGCAGTATTTT. Its translation is CASSLTGESTDTQYF. The chain employs TRBV5-1 and TRBJ2-3, with D maybe TRBD2 (6 bases). Germline V gene data show CDR1 as SGHRS and CDR2 as YFSETQ. V lost 1 base and J 0 bases, leaving 9 bases between the germline ends. The CDR3 is made up of 15 amino acids.

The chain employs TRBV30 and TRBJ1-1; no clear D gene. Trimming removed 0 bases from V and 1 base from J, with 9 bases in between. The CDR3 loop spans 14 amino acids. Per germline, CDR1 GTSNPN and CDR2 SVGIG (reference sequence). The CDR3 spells CAWSVITANTEAFF. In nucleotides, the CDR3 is TGTGCCTGGAGTGTTATAACAGCGAACACTGAAGCTTTCTTT.

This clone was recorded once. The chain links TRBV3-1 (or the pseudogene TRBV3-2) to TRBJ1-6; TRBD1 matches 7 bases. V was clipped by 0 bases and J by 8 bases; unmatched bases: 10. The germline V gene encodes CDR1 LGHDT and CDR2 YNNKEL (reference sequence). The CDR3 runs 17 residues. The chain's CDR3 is CASSQDPRQGVYSPLHF. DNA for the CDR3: TGTGCCAGCAGCCAAGATCCTAGGCAGGGGGTGTATTCACCCCTCCACTTT.